The 28 T cell receptor beta chains listed next were all sequenced from one sample in a study of beta chain features in type 1 diabetes. Sequenced material consisted of expressed TCRB transcripts (all of the isolated RNA was reverse transcribed). Data came from immunoSEQ multiplex PCR; TCRdb stores just in-frame clones and leaves some out. The sample has almost 350,000 clones, around 9.7% seen once. Study-level findings and limits: Type 1 diabetes patients had moderately but significantly shorter TCRB CDR3s in all four CD4+ subsets.

No antigen has been assigned to these receptors. Sequencing was carried out using central memory CD4+ T cells from blood. The receptors derive from a man younger than 45 with type 1 diabetes.

J is TRBJ2-3 and V is TRBV6-6; D remains ambiguous. CDR1 and CDR2 from the germline V gene are MNHNY and SVGAGI (reference sequence). This CDR3 is built from 14 residues. V lost 10 bases, J lost 0 bases, and 14 bases lay in between. The chain's CDR3 is CATSGGSSTDTQYF. DNA of the CDR3: TGTGCCACCTCTGGCGGATCTAGCACAGATACGCAGTATTTT.

This chain joins TRBV7-2 and TRBJ2-1; 13 bases align to TRBD2. Germline lookup yields CDR1 SGHTA and CDR2 FQGNSA. V lost 1 base, J lost 0 bases, and 3 bases stayed unmatched. This CDR3 spans 18 amino acids. CDR3 sequence: CASSLEWTSGSSYNEQFF. As DNA, the CDR3 is TGTGCCAGCAGCTTAGAGTGGACTAGCGGGAGCTCCTACAATGAGCAGTTCTTC.

This clone was seen only a few times. This chain links TRBV7-2 with TRBJ2-2; perhaps TRBD2 as D (6 bases). Germline V gives CDR1 SGHTA, CDR2 FQGNSA. The germline V and J ends were trimmed by 1 base and 2 bases, with 8 bases remaining between them. There are 15 residues in the CDR3. Here the CDR3 reads CASSLGRDNTGELFF. Here the CDR3 DNA reads TGTGCCAGCAGCTTAGGGAGGGACAACACCGGGGAGCTGTTTTTT.

The rearrangement uses TRBV30 and TRBJ1-6, with a weak D call TRBD1 (5 bases). Germline lookup yields CDR1 GTSNPN and CDR2 SVGIG (reference sequence). V gave up 0 bases and J gave up 6 bases, with 18 bases separating them. The CDR3 has 17 residues. Here the CDR3 reads CAWSVRWGRASNSPLHF. In DNA form, the CDR3 reads TGTGCCTGGAGTGTAAGGTGGGGCCGGGCGAGTAATTCACCCCTCCACTTT.

This clone was detected a few times. The rearrangement links TRBV5-1 to TRBJ2-5; the D call may be TRBD1 or TRBD2 (5 bases each). The CDR3 loop spans 13 amino acids. Germline CDR1 reads SGHRS; CDR2 reads YFSETQ. V dropped 4 bases and J dropped 5 bases, with 12 bases sitting between them. For the CDR3, the DNA is TGCGCCAGCAGCGCTCAGGGCGGGGAGACCCAGTACTTC. It is translated as CASSAQGGETQYF.

This clone was seen more than once but under ten times. This sequence joins TRBV27 and TRBJ2-5, with 8 nucleotides matching TRBD1. Germline V gene data show CDR1 as MNHEY and CDR2 as SMNVEV (reference sequence). V gave up 5 bases and J gave up 6 bases; unmatched junction bases: 5. The CDR3 has 13 amino acids. The chain's CDR3 is CASSPQGAKTQYF. The CDR3 nucleotides are TGTGCCAGCAGTCCTCAGGGGGCAAAGACCCAGTACTTC.

This clone was detected only a few times. The rearrangement uses TRBV18 and TRBJ2-4; D unresolved. CDR3 size: 15 residues. CDR1 is KGHSH, CDR2 LQKENI, per germline. V lost 3 bases, J lost 8 bases, and 17 bases lay in between. This CDR3 is CASSPGNANGDIQYF. The CDR3, as DNA: TGTGCCAGCTCACCTGGGAATGCAAATGGGGACATTCAGTACTTC.

The V and J genes are TRBV10-3 and TRBJ1-3; 8 bases align to TRBD1. Germline V lookup: CDR1 ENHRY, CDR2 SYGVKD. Losses at the gene ends were 2 bases for V and 0 bases for J; bases not matched to a gene: 9. This CDR3 region has 18 residues. The CDR3 sequence: CAISEPTGAGLSGNTIYF. The CDR3 nucleotides read TGTGCCATCAGTGAGCCGACAGGGGCCGGTCTCTCTGGAAACACCATATATTTT.

The chain has TRBV20-1 and TRBJ2-1; D is ambiguous. The CDR3 is 11 amino acids. Germline CDR1 and CDR2: DFQATT and SNEGSKA (reference sequence). V was clipped by 1 base and J by 8 bases, with 6 bases between them. The CDR3 protein is CSARGGHEQFF. In DNA form, the CDR3 reads TGCAGTGCTAGAGGCGGACATGAGCAGTTCTTC.

This chain uses TRBV5-1 with TRBJ2-1, with 8 bases that match TRBD1. This CDR3 comprises 17 residues. Germline V gene lookup returns CDR1 SGHRS and CDR2 YFSETQ. The V and J ends lost 3 bases and 4 bases, in that order; junction bases with no gene match: 12. The CDR3 DNA reads TGCGCCAGCAGCTCCGGGACAGGAGGCCCCTTTTACAATGAGCAGTTCTTC. Amino acid sequence: CASSSGTGGPFYNEQFF.

This clone was counted between two and nine times. The chain joins TRBV5-1 to TRBJ2-6, with D unresolved. CDR3 length equals 15 residues. Germline CDR1 and CDR2: SGHRS and YFSETQ. The V gene lost 4 bases and the J gene lost 0 bases, with 8 bases spanning the gap. The CDR3 region has the DNA TGCGCCAGCAGCCCCTCCTACTCTGGGGCCAACGTCCTGACTTTC. This gives the protein CASSPSYSGANVLTF. Full variable domain (outside the CDR3, taken from reference TRBV5-1 and TRBJ2-6): KAGVTQTPRYLIKTRGQQVTLSCSPISGHRSVSWYQQTPGQGLQFLFEYFSETQRNKGNFPGRFSGRQFSNSRSEMNVSTLELGDSALYLCASSPSYSGANVLTFGAGSRLTVL.

This clone was seen a few times. The chain carries TRBV10-2 and TRBJ1-5; 7 bases line up with TRBD1. The germline gives CDR1 WSHSY, CDR2 SAAADI. The length of the CDR3 is 14 residues. J lost 3 bases, V lost 6 bases, and 5 bases had no gene match. The CDR3 region has the DNA TGCGCCAGCAGCCTGGGACAGCACAATCAGCCCCAGCATTTT. This encodes CASSLGQHNQPQHF.

The table lists this clone with a few counts. The J gene is TRBJ1-1, the V gene TRBV5-1, with unresolved D. The germline CDR1 and CDR2 sequences are SGHRS and YFSETQ. The CDR3 has 13 amino acids. Trimming left V 0 bases short and J 11 bases short, with 14 bases between. CDR3 coding DNA: TGCGCCAGCAGCTTGGATGGCCAATGGAGGGCTTTCTTT. Protein sequence: CASSLDGQWRAFF. The full variable domain, completed using reference TRBV5-1 and TRBJ1-1, is KAGVTQTPRYLIKTRGQQVTLSCSPISGHRSVSWYQQTPGQGLQFLFEYFSETQRNKGNFPGRFSGRQFSNSRSEMNVSTLELGDSALYLCASSLDGQWRAFFGQGTRLTVV.

This clone was detected a few times. Written as DNA, the CDR3 is TGCGCCAGCAGCCAGACTAGCGGGAGCTACAATGAGCAGTTCTTC. As protein: CASSQTSGSYNEQFF. The chain carries TRBV5-1 and TRBJ2-1, with 12 bases lining up with TRBD2. V gave up 4 bases and J gave up 3 bases; unmatched junction bases: 2. Germline V gene sequence: CDR1 SGHRS, CDR2 YFSETQ. The CDR3 has 15 amino acids.

Comment on this clone: The same CDR3 also results from other DNA sequences found in this sample. The genes are TRBV5-1 and TRBJ2-5; D might be TRBD1 (5 bases). V lost 0 bases and J 2 bases, leaving 5 bases between the germline ends. Germline-derived CDR1 and CDR2 are SGHRS and YFSETQ. There are 13 residues in the CDR3. The CDR3 coding sequence is TGCGCCAGCAGCTTGGGACAGCAAGAGACCCAGTACTTC. It codes for CASSLGQQETQYF.

This chain joins TRBV2 and TRBJ2-7, with TRBD2 matching 9 bases. The CDR3 spans 15 residues. The germline gives CDR1 SNHLY, CDR2 FYNNEI. J was trimmed by 2 bases and V by 6 bases; bases with no gene match: 8. The CDR3 bases are TGTGCCAGCAGGGTTAGCGGGGGAAAGACCTACGAGCAGTACTTC. Translated: CASRVSGGKTYEQYF.

This clone has more than one count but fewer than ten. The chain links TRBV28 to TRBJ2-3, with 8 bases fitting TRBD2. V trimming: 2 bases; J trimming: 3 bases; junction bases outside the gene matches: 4. The CDR3 runs 15 residues. CDR1 MDHEN and CDR2 SYDVKM come from the germline V gene. The CDR3 reads CASSLRVAGTDTQYF. The CDR3 DNA follows: TGTGCCAGCAGTTTAAGGGTAGCGGGGACAGATACGCAGTATTTT.

The chain joins TRBV7-8 to TRBJ2-5; tentative D call: TRBD2 (5 bases). In germline, CDR1 is SGHVS, CDR2 FQNEAQ. The V and J ends lost 1 base and 1 base respectively, with 13 bases between them. The CDR3 contains 16 residues. The CDR3 spells CASSLGTGGFQETQYF. In DNA form, the CDR3 reads TGTGCCAGCAGCTTAGGAACGGGCGGGTTCCAAGAGACCCAGTACTTC.

This clone has only a few counts. Other DNA variants within this sample encode the same CDR3. The chain joins TRBV5-1 to TRBJ2-3; tentative D call: TRBD1 (6 bases). The CDR3 consists of 14 residues. With 2 bases removed from V and 1 base from J, the gap between germline ends came to 8 bases. Germline CDR1 is SGHRS and CDR2 is YFSETQ. CDR3 nucleotide sequence: TGCGCCAGCAGCTTTTCAGGGGGCACAGATACGCAGTATTTT. As protein: CASSFSGGTDTQYF.

In nucleotides, the CDR3 is TGTGCCAGCAGCTCATTACGACAGGAGCAAGAGACCCAGTACTTC. Encoded protein: CASSSLRQEQETQYF. The V gene is TRBV11-2, the J gene TRBJ2-5; D possibly corresponds to TRBD1 (6 bases). V was cut by 4 bases and J by 2 bases, with 14 bases left in between. CDR3 length equals 15 residues. Germline lookup yields CDR1 SGHAT and CDR2 FQNNGV. The full variable domain, rest sourced from reference TRBV11-2 and TRBJ2-5, is EAGVAQSPRYKIIEKRQSVAFWCNPISGHATLYWYQQILGQGPKLLIQFQNNGVVDDSQLPKDRFSAERLKGVDSTLKIQPAKLEDSAVYLCASSSLRQEQETQYFGPGTRLLVL.

This clone has only a few counts. The rearrangement joins TRBV7-2 to TRBJ1-6; 7 bases map to TRBD1. The CDR3 is 16 amino acids. The germline V gene encodes CDR1 SGHTA and CDR2 FQGNSA. The V gene end was trimmed by 2 bases and the J gene end by 5 bases; junction bases not matched to a gene: 6. CDR3: CASSLTQTGNNSPLHF. As DNA, the CDR3 is TGTGCCAGCAGCTTAACCCAGACAGGGAATAATTCACCCCTCCACTTT.

In this sample, this clone turned up a few times. The J gene is TRBJ1-1, the V gene TRBV7-9; D ambiguous. The CDR3 sequence is 13 residues long. The germline gives CDR1 SEHNR, CDR2 FQNEAQ (reference sequence). V shed 1 base and J shed 13 bases, with 16 bases lying between them. The CDR3 DNA reads as TGTGCCAGCAGCTTAGAGGCGCTGGCCTCAGGTTTCTTT. Translation gives CASSLEALASGFF.

The table lists this clone with a few counts. J is TRBJ1-5 and V is TRBV7-2, with 10 bases lining up with TRBD1. The CDR3 is 15 residues long. Germline-derived CDR1 and CDR2 are SGHTA and FQGNSA. The V and J ends lost 4 bases and 5 bases, in that order; junction bases with no gene match: 5. The CDR3 DNA sequence: TGTGCCAGCAGCTATGGGGACAGGGGTTATCAGCCCCAGCATTTT. Translating gives CASSYGDRGYQPQHF.

The rearrangement uses TRBV6-6 and TRBJ1-3; 7 nucleotides line up with TRBD1. V shed 6 bases and J 0 bases; nucleotides not matched to a gene: 8. CDR1 MNHNY and CDR2 SVGAGI come from the germline V gene (reference sequence). CDR3 length: 16 residues. The CDR3 bases are TGTGCCAGCAGGACGACAGGGCCGGGCTCTGGAAACACCATATATTTT. Translated: CASRTTGPGSGNTIYF.

Only a few counts were recorded for this clone. The chain is built from TRBV29-1 and TRBJ2-3; D remains ambiguous. The CDR3 totals 12 residues. Germline CDR1 is SQVTM and CDR2 is ANQGSEA. Trimming shortened V by 1 base and J by 5 bases, and 7 bases separated the two germline ends. CDR3 residues: CSVEVGIDTQYF. The DNA for the CDR3 is TGCAGCGTTGAAGTAGGGATAGATACGCAGTATTTT.

This clone has only a few counts. CDR3 loop: CASSSAQGNYGYTF. The CDR3 nucleotides read TGTGCCAGCAGCTCTGCCCAGGGTAACTATGGCTACACCTTC. The chain is built from TRBV7-2 and TRBJ1-2; D is possibly TRBD1 (5 bases). V was pared by 4 bases and J by 1 base, with 10 bases between. The CDR3 covers 14 residues. The germline gives CDR1 SGHTA, CDR2 FQGNSA. Drawing the rest from reference TRBV7-2 and TRBJ1-2, the complete variable domain is GAGVSQSPSNKVTEKGKDVELRCDPISGHTALYWYRQSLGQGLEFLIYFQGNSAPDKSGLPSDRFSAERTGGSVSTLTIQRTQQEDSAVYLCASSSAQGNYGYTFGSGTRLTVV.

The chain links TRBV27 to TRBJ2-7; a possible D gene is TRBD2 (7 bases). The CDR3 covers 15 residues. The germline V gene encodes CDR1 MNHEY and CDR2 SMNVEV (reference sequence). Trimming removed 6 bases at V and 1 base at J, with 16 bases between. The CDR3 is CASRLQGGSSYEQYF. The DNA for the CDR3 is TGTGCCAGCAGGTTACAGGGAGGGTCGTCCTACGAGCAGTACTTC.

This chain uses TRBV6-1 with TRBJ2-5, with 9 nucleotides matching TRBD2. Trimming took 4 bases from V and 5 from J; bases not matched to a gene: 5. Per germline, CDR1 MNHNS and CDR2 SASEGT. The CDR3 length is 14 residues. The CDR3 DNA reads as TGTGCCAGCAGTGCGCGGGGGGGAGGCGAGACCCAGTACTTC. This codes for CASSARGGGETQYF.